Presented here are 2 T cell receptor beta chains from one specimen sequenced in a study of T cell repertoires in cytomegalovirus infection. TCRdb used MiXCR to reprocess the reads, holding one entry per CDR3 protein. The sample records hundreds of thousands of distinct CDR3 sequences, around a sixth being singletons. The specimen was PBMCs. These receptor sequences come from a human donor in good health (CMV status not recorded). Some clones in this sample may be carry-over from other donors' samples.

This clonotype appeared many times. The chain has TRBV28 and TRBJ1-3, with 7 bases matching TRBD1. Per germline, CDR1 MDHEN and CDR2 SYDVKM. V lost 5 bases to trimming and J lost 2 bases; unmatched junction nucleotides: 6. The length of the CDR3 is 15 residues. In nucleotides, the CDR3 is TGTGCCAGCAGTGGGGGGACAGTTACTGGAAACACCATATATTTT. Protein: CASSGGTVTGNTIYF.

This clonotype was detected ten times or more. This rearrangement joins TRBV12-3 or TRBV12-4 to TRBJ1-1; no firm D call. CDR3 length equals 15 residues. V was shortened by 4 bases and J by 11 bases, with 23 bases between the two germline ends. CDR3 in amino acids: CASSSAQFRTPRAFF. For the CDR3, the DNA is TGTGCCAGCAGTTCGGCTCAGTTCCGGACCCCAAGGGCTTTCTTT.